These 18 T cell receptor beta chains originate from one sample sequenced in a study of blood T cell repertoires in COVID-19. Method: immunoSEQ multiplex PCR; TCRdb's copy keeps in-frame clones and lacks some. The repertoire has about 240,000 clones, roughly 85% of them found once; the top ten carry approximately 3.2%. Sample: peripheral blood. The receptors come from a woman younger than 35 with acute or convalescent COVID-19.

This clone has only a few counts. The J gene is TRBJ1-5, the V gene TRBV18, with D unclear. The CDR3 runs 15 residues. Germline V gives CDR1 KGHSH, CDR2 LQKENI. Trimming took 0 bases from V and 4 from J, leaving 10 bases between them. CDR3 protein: CASSPPGRENQPQHF. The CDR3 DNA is TGTGCCAGCTCACCACCGGGCCGGGAAAATCAGCCCCAGCATTTT.

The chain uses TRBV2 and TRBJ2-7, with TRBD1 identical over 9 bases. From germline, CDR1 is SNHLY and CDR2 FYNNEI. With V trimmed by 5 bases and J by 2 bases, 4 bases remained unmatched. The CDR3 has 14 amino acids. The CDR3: CASSPGQGTYEQYF. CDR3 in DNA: TGTGCCAGCAGTCCGGGACAGGGTACCTACGAGCAGTACTTC. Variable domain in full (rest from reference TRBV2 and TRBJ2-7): EPEVTQTPSHQVTQMGQEVILRCVPISNHLYFYWYRQILGQKVEFLVSFYNNEISEKSEIFDDQFSVERPDGSNFTLKIRSTKLEDSAMYFCASSPGQGTYEQYFGPGTRLTVT.

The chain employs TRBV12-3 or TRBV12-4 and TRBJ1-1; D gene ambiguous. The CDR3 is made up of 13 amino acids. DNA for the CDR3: TGTGCAACCAAAGGAGGGTTGAACACTGAAGCTTTCTTT. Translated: CATKGGLNTEAFF.

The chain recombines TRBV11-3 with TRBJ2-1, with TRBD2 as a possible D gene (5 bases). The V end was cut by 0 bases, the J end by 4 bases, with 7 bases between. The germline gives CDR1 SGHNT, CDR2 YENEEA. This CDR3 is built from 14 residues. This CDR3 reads CASSLDRTYNEQFF. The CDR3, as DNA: TGTGCCAGCAGCTTAGACAGGACTTACAATGAGCAGTTCTTC. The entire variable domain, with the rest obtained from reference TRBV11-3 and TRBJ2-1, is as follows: EAGVVQSPRYKIIEKKQPVAFWCNPISGHNTLYWYLQNLGQGPELLIRYENEEAVDDSQLPKDRFSAERLKGVDSTLKIQPAELGDSAVYLCASSLDRTYNEQFFGPGTRLTVL.

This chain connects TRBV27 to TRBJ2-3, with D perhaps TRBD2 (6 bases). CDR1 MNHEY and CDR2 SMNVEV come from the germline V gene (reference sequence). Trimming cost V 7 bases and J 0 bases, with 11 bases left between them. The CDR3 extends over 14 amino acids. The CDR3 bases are TGTGCCAGCAAGACTGGACTAAGCACAGATACGCAGTATTTT. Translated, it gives CASKTGLSTDTQYF.

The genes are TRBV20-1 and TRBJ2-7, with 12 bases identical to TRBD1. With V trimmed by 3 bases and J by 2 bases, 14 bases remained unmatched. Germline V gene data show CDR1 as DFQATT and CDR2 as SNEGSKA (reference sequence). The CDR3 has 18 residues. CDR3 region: CSASSPGQGAPNPYEQYF. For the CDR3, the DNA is TGCAGTGCTAGTTCTCCGGGACAGGGGGCCCCAAACCCCTACGAGCAGTACTTC.

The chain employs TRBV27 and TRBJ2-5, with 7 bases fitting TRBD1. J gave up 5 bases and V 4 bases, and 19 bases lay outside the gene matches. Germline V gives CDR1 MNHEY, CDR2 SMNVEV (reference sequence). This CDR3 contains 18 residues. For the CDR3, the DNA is TGTGCCAGCAGTTCCGCCGAACAGGGGACCTACCCCAGGGAGACCCAGTACTTC. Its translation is CASSSAEQGTYPRETQYF.

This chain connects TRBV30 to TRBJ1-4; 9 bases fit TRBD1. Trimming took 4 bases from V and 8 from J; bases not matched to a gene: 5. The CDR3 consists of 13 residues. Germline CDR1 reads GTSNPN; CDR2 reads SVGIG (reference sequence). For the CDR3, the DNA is TGTGCCTGGACGGGACAGGGAGGGGAAAAACTGTTTTTT. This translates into CAWTGQGGEKLFF. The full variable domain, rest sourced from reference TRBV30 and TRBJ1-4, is SQTIHQWPATLVQPVGSPLSLECTVEGTSNPNLYWYRQAAGRGLQLLFYSVGIGQISSEVPQNLSASRPQDRQFILSSKKLLLSDSGFYLCAWTGQGGEKLFFGSGTQLSVL.

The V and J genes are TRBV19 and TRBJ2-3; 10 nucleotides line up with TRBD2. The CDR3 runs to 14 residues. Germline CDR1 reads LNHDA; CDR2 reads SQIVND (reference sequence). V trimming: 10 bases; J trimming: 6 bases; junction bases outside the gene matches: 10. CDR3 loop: CATTSGRVRDTQYF. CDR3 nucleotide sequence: TGTGCCACAACCAGCGGGAGGGTCAGGGATACGCAGTATTTT.

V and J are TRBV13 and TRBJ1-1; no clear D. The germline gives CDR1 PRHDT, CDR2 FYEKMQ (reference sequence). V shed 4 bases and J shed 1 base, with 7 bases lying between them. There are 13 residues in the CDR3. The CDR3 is CASSSEGNTEAFF. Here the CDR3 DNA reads TGTGCCAGCAGCTCCGAGGGGAACACTGAAGCTTTCTTT.

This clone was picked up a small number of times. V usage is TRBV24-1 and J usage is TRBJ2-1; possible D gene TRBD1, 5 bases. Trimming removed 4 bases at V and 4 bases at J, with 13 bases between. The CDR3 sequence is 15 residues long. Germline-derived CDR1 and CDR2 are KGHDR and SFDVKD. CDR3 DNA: TGTGCCACCAGTGACACAGGTCACGGTTACAATGAGCAGTTCTTC. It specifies CATSDTGHGYNEQFF.

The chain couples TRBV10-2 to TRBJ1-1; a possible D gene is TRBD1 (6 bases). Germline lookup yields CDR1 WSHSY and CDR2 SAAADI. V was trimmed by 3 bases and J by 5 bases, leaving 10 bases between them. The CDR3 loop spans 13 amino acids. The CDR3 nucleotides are TGCGCCAGCAGTGACCAGGGGCGGACTGAAGCTTTCTTT. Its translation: CASSDQGRTEAFF.

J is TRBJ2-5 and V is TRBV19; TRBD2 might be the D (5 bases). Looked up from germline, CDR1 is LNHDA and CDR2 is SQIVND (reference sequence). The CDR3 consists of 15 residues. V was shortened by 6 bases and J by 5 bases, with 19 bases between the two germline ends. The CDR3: CASSRRMAGEETQYF. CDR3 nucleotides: TGTGCCAGTAGCCGTAGAATGGCGGGCGAGGAGACCCAGTACTTC.

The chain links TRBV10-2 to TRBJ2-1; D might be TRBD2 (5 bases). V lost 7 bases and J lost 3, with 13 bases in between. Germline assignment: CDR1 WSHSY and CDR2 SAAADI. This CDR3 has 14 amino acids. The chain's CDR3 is CASKSGGFYNEQFF. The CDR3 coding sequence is TGCGCCAGCAAATCGGGCGGGTTCTACAATGAGCAGTTCTTC.

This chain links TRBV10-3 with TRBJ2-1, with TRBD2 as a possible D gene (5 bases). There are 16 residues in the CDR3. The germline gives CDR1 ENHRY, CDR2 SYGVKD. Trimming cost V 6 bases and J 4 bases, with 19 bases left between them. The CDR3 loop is CAIRETGKGIYNEQFF. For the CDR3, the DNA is TGTGCCATCAGGGAGACCGGGAAAGGGATATACAATGAGCAGTTCTTC.

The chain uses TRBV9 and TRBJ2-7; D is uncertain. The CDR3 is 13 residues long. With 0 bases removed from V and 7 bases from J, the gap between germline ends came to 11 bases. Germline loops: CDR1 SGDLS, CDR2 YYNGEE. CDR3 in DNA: TGTGCCAGCAGCGTAGGCACCTACCAAGAGCAGTACTTC. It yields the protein CASSVGTYQEQYF.

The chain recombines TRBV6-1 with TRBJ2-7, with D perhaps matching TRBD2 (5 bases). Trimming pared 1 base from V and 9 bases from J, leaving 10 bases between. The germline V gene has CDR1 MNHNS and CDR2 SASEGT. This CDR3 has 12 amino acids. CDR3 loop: CASSEGRDTQYF. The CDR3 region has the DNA TGTGCCAGCAGTGAAGGACGGGATACGCAGTACTTC.

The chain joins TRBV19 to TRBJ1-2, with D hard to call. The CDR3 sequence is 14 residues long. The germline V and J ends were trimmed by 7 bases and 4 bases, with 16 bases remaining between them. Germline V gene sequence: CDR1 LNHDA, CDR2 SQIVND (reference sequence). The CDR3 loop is CASTTPGWAYGYTF. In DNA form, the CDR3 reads TGTGCCAGTACCACCCCTGGGTGGGCCTATGGCTACACCTTC.